This TCR beta chain was obtained from a study of OX40 agonist ivuxolimab in advanced cancers. Study-level background: The study treated patients with ivuxolimab, an agonistic anti-OX40 (CD134) antibody. While on treatment, patients had intravenous ivuxolimab at 0.01 to 10 mg/kg every 2 weeks. The dose-escalation group included hepatocellular carcinoma, melanoma, renal cell carcinoma and head and neck cancer. Partial responses occurred in Three dose-escalation patients, one with hepatocellular carcinoma and two with cutaneous melanoma.

Germline loops: CDR1 SGHTA, CDR2 FQGNSA. CDR3 length: 14 amino acids. V was trimmed by 5 bases and J by 0 bases, leaving 11 bases between them. Clones were read by immunoSEQ multiplex PCR, and TCRdb kept only the in-frame ones, dropping some. Of about 120,000 clones detected, 85% to 90% appear once; the ten largest clones hold 0.5% to 0.7%. This receptor was taken from an adult with an advanced solid tumor such as melanoma, head and neck, liver or kidney cancer. Sequenced here: CD4+ or CD8+ T cells sorted from blood, sampled in a trial of the OX40 agonist ivuxolimab. The chain carries TRBV7-2 and TRBJ2-7, with D possibly matching TRBD1 (6 bases). CDR3 DNA sequence: TGTGCCAGCAGCCTACGACAGGACTCCTACGAGCAGTACTTC. It specifies CASSLRQDSYEQYF.